The present entry profiles one TCR beta chain with its context. The CDR3 extends over 13 amino acids. The germline V gene has CDR1 GTSNPN and CDR2 SVGIG (reference sequence). The germline V and J ends were trimmed by 3 bases and 3 bases, with 8 bases remaining between them. This sample is part of a study of blood T cell repertoires in COVID-19. Study in general: The origin of the acute and convalescent COVID-19 samples was the United States, Italy and Spain. T cells, B-cell-depleted T cells, or PBMCs provided the cDNA or gDNA that served as material.

Original analysis: Amplification with reference gene primers provided the estimates of nucleated cell counts. Here immunoSEQ multiplex PCR was the method, and the copy in TCRdb shows in-frame clones only, minus some. Clone size and the V and J calls come from that table; the DNA yielded D and trimming. The sample has around 72,000 clones, around four fifths seen once. The sequence was collected from a woman of 80 years or more with acute or convalescent COVID-19. The sequenced material came from peripheral blood. The V call is TRBV30, the J call TRBJ1-4; no reliable D call. The CDR3 loop is CAWRAVPNEKLFF. CDR3 sequence (DNA): TGTGCCTGGAGGGCGGTCCCTAATGAAAAACTGTTTTTT.